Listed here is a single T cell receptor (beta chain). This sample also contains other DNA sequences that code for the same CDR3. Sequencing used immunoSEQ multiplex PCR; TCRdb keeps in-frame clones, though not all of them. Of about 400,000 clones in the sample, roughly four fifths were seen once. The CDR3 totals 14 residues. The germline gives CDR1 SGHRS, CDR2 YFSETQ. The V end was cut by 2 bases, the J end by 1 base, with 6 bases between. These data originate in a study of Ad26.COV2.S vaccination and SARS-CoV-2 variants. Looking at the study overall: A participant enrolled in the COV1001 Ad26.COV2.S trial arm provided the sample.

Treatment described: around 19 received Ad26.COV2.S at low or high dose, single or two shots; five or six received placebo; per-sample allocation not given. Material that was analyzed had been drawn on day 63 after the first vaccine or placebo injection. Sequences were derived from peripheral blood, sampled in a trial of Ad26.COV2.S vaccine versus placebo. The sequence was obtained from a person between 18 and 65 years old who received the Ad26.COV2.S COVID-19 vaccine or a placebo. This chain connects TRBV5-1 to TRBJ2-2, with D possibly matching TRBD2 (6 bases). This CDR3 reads CASSLAGNTGELFF. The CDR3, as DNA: TGCGCCAGCAGCTTAGCGGGGAACACCGGGGAGCTGTTTTTT. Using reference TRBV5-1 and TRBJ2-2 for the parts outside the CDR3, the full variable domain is KAGVTQTPRYLIKTRGQQVTLSCSPISGHRSVSWYQQTPGQGLQFLFEYFSETQRNKGNFPGRFSGRQFSNSRSEMNVSTLELGDSALYLCASSLAGNTGELFFGEGSRLTVL.